Following are 30 T cell receptor beta chains from one sample sequenced in a study of T cell responses to AZD1222 COVID-19 vaccine. The table came from immunoSEQ multiplex PCR; TCRdb's copy has only in-frame clones and leaves some out. The table shows roughly 260,000 clones, with 80% to 95% occurring only once. The sample in question was peripheral blood, obtained on day 0 of AZD1222 vaccination. The receptors derive from an adult in good health.

The V gene is TRBV11-2, the J gene TRBJ2-5; the match to TRBD2 covers 7 bases. This CDR3 has 17 residues. The germline gives CDR1 SGHAT, CDR2 FQNNGV. J lost 1 base, V lost 0 bases, and 8 bases had no gene match. CDR3 region: CASSLERGSGVQETQYF. The CDR3 DNA sequence: TGTGCCAGCAGCTTAGAACGAGGCAGCGGGGTCCAAGAGACCCAGTACTTC. The whole variable domain, remainder taken from reference TRBV11-2 and TRBJ2-5, is EAGVAQSPRYKIIEKRQSVAFWCNPISGHATLYWYQQILGQGPKLLIQFQNNGVVDDSQLPKDRFSAERLKGVDSTLKIQPAKLEDSAVYLCASSLERGSGVQETQYFGPGTRLLVL.

This clone has a single count. V and J are TRBV15 and TRBJ1-5, with D possibly matching TRBD1 (6 bases). Trimming stripped 5 bases from V and 1 base from J, with 12 bases between. From germline, CDR1 is LNHNV and CDR2 YYDKDF (reference sequence). The CDR3 sequence is 15 residues long. The CDR3 protein is CATSGGRRSNQPQHF. In nucleotides, the CDR3 is TGTGCCACCAGCGGGGGGCGCCGGAGCAATCAGCCCCAGCATTTT.

The rearrangement uses TRBV12-3 or TRBV12-4 and TRBJ2-1, with D possibly TRBD2 on 6 matching bases. Trimming left V 6 bases short and J 6 bases short, with 12 bases between. The CDR3 runs 13 residues. CDR3 loop: CASSPGESNEQFF. CDR3 nucleotide sequence: TGTGCCAGCAGCCCGGGGGAGAGCAATGAGCAGTTCTTC.

The chain carries TRBV3-1 (or the pseudogene TRBV3-2) and TRBJ2-7, with D perhaps TRBD1 (5 bases). The germline V gene has CDR1 LGHDT and CDR2 YNNKEL (reference sequence). Trimming pared 4 bases from V and 5 bases from J, leaving 15 bases between. The CDR3 totals 14 residues. The DNA of the CDR3 is TGTGCCAGCAGCCCTGTTCGCAGGGTGAACGAGCAGTACTTC. Protein: CASSPVRRVNEQYF.

The chain combines TRBV7-3 with TRBJ2-1; possibly TRBD1 for D (5 bases). The CDR3 contains 15 residues. Germline-derived CDR1 and CDR2 are SGHTA and FQGTGA. V gave up 2 bases and J gave up 0 bases, with 8 bases separating them. CDR3 in amino acids: CASSLGRASYNEQFF. In nucleotides, the CDR3 is TGTGCCAGCAGCTTAGGCAGGGCCTCCTACAATGAGCAGTTCTTC.

The chain recombines TRBV19 with TRBJ2-2; D gene unclear. Trimming pared 5 bases from V and 0 bases from J, leaving 7 bases between. Germline V gene sequence: CDR1 LNHDA, CDR2 SQIVND (reference sequence). The CDR3 loop spans 14 amino acids. CDR3 loop: CASSLGSNTGELFF. The CDR3 DNA is TGTGCCAGTAGTTTAGGATCGAACACCGGGGAGCTGTTTTTT.

The V call is TRBV18, the J call TRBJ2-3, with 10 bases aligning to TRBD1. After removal of 1 base from V and 1 base from J, the junction contained 5 bases not matched to a gene. The CDR3 runs to 17 residues. In germline, CDR1 is KGHSH, CDR2 LQKENI. Here the CDR3 reads CASSPRIGQGGTDTQYF. CDR3 DNA: TGTGCCAGCTCACCACGGATAGGACAGGGGGGCACAGATACGCAGTATTTT.

The V call is TRBV24-1, the J call TRBJ2-2; D remains ambiguous. The V end lost 5 bases, the J end lost 1 base, and 7 bases lay between the germline ends. Germline values: CDR1 KGHDR, CDR2 SFDVKD. The CDR3 runs 14 residues. The CDR3 region is CATSAQRNTGELFF. As DNA, the CDR3 is TGTGCCACCAGTGCCCAAAGGAACACCGGGGAGCTGTTTTTT.

The chain carries TRBV2 and TRBJ2-7; D is uncertain. This CDR3 has 14 amino acids. V was trimmed by 3 bases and J by 3 bases, leaving 12 bases between them. Per germline, CDR1 SNHLY and CDR2 FYNNEI. CDR3 residues: CASSERRSNYEQYF. In DNA, the CDR3 is TGTGCCAGCAGTGAGAGGCGGAGCAACTACGAGCAGTACTTC.

The chain has TRBV5-8 and TRBJ2-6, with 9 bases aligning to TRBD1. The CDR3 loop spans 19 amino acids. The germline CDR1 and CDR2 sequences are SGHTS and YDEGEE. V lost 3 bases, J lost 6 bases, and 16 bases stayed unmatched. CDR3 residues: CASSSGRFYRGLEANVLTF. CDR3 bases: TGTGCCAGCAGCTCAGGCCGATTTTACAGGGGGCTAGAGGCCAACGTCCTGACTTTC.

This sequence joins TRBV19 and TRBJ2-3; D possibly corresponds to TRBD1 (5 bases). Germline values: CDR1 LNHDA, CDR2 SQIVND (reference sequence). V lost 5 bases and J lost 1, with 19 bases in between. CDR3 length: 17 amino acids. The DNA of the CDR3 is TGTGCCAGTAGTCTCTCCCACAAGGGGCGCGGCACAGATACGCAGTATTTT. Its translation is CASSLSHKGRGTDTQYF. Looking up the rest from reference TRBV19 and TRBJ2-3 gives the full variable domain: DGGITQSPKYLFRKEGQNVTLSCEQNLNHDAMYWYRQDPGQGLRLIYYSQIVNDFQKGDIAEGYSVSREKKESFPLTVTSAQKNPTAFYLCASSLSHKGRGTDTQYFGPGTRLTVL.

V and J are TRBV7-2 and TRBJ1-4; TRBD1 might be the D (6 bases). Looked up from germline, CDR1 is SGHTA and CDR2 is FQGNSA. The CDR3 is made up of 15 amino acids. V was clipped by 5 bases and J by 5 bases, with 15 bases between them. CDR3 loop: CASSQIQGPNEKLFF. In nucleotides, the CDR3 is TGTGCCAGCAGCCAGATACAGGGACCGAATGAAAAACTGTTTTTT.

The CDR3 is CASSHGGTVMGGYTF. The CDR3 region has the DNA TGCGCCAGCAGCCATGGTGGGACGGTTATGGGTGGCTACACCTTC. The chain couples TRBV4-3 to TRBJ1-2; a possible D gene is TRBD1 (5 bases). CDR1 and CDR2 from the germline V gene are LGHNA and YSLEER. The CDR3 consists of 15 residues. V lost 3 bases and J lost 7, with 18 bases in between.

The chain employs TRBV29-1 and TRBJ1-2, with a weak D call TRBD1 (5 bases). The CDR3 sequence is 11 residues long. From germline, CDR1 is SQVTM and CDR2 ANQGSEA. Trimming cost V 7 bases and J 4 bases, with 10 bases left between them. The CDR3 DNA reads TGCAGCGGAAGGGACGGCTATGGCTACACCTTC. It codes for CSGRDGYGYTF.

In this sample, this clone turned up a few times. The chain is built from TRBV28 and TRBJ2-7; the D gene is possibly TRBD2 (6 bases). V was cut by 1 base and J by 3 bases, with 13 bases left in between. This CDR3 is built from 15 residues. Germline loops: CDR1 MDHEN, CDR2 SYDVKM. The CDR3 DNA reads TGTGCCAGCAGTTTATACGGGAGCGGGCACTACGAGCAGTACTTC. Amino acids: CASSLYGSGHYEQYF.

V usage is TRBV29-1 and J usage is TRBJ2-3, with TRBD2 matching 15 bases. CDR1 is SQVTM, CDR2 ANQGSEA, per germline. The CDR3 is 14 residues long. V was clipped by 7 bases and J by 3 bases; unmatched bases: 2. The CDR3 bases are TGCAGCGGAGGACTAGCGGGGGGGACAGATACGCAGTATTTT. Translated, it gives CSGGLAGGTDTQYF.

This chain joins TRBV7-8 and TRBJ1-4; TRBD1 aligns across 10 bases. Per germline, CDR1 SGHVS and CDR2 FQNEAQ. J lost 8 bases, V lost 5 bases, and 8 bases had no gene match. The CDR3 has 15 residues. The CDR3 loop reads CASSTRDRGAEKLFF. The DNA of the CDR3 is TGTGCCAGCAGCACCCGGGACAGGGGCGCAGAAAAACTGTTTTTT.

The chain recombines TRBV28 with TRBJ1-2; D is perhaps TRBD1 (6 bases). The germline V gene encodes CDR1 MDHEN and CDR2 SYDVKM. The CDR3 totals 13 residues. Deletions cut 3 bases from V and 6 bases from J, with 11 bases between. CDR3 sequence (DNA): TGTGCCAGCAGTTTGGACAGATTGAATGGCTACACCTTC. This translates into CASSLDRLNGYTF.

The V gene is TRBV11-2, the J gene TRBJ2-7, with 7 nucleotides matching TRBD2. The germline CDR1 and CDR2 sequences are SGHAT and FQNNGV. This CDR3 region has 14 residues. Trimming removed 5 bases from V and 6 bases from J; junction bases left unmatched: 10. In DNA form, the CDR3 reads TGTGCCAGCAGCGACTCGGGAGGACGCTTCGAGCAGTACTTC. This translates into CASSDSGGRFEQYF.

This sequence joins TRBV19 and TRBJ1-1, with D maybe TRBD1 (5 bases). CDR3 length: 17 residues. V was cut by 4 bases and J by 0 bases, with 18 bases left in between. Germline V CDR1 and CDR2: LNHDA, SQIVND (reference sequence). As DNA, the CDR3 is TGTGCCAGTAGTAGCATTCGAGGGGAAGGAATGAACACTGAAGCTTTCTTT. As protein: CASSSIRGEGMNTEAFF. The full variable domain, rest sourced from reference TRBV19 and TRBJ1-1, is DGGITQSPKYLFRKEGQNVTLSCEQNLNHDAMYWYRQDPGQGLRLIYYSQIVNDFQKGDIAEGYSVSREKKESFPLTVTSAQKNPTAFYLCASSSIRGEGMNTEAFFGQGTRLTVV.

V usage is TRBV20-1 and J usage is TRBJ1-2; the D is unclear. Germline V gene sequence: CDR1 DFQATT, CDR2 SNEGSKA (reference sequence). Trimming removed 0 bases at V and 8 bases at J, with 7 bases between. The CDR3 covers 11 residues. The CDR3 region has the DNA TGCAGTGCTAGAGACAGGAACGGCTACACCTTC. It codes for CSARDRNGYTF.

Only a few counts were recorded for this clone. The chain uses TRBV29-1 and TRBJ1-2; no clear D gene. The CDR3 is 13 amino acids. V lost 3 bases and J lost 1, with 9 bases in between. Germline assignment: CDR1 SQVTM and CDR2 ANQGSEA. The CDR3 coding sequence is TGCAGCGTTGACGGGTCAGATAACTATGGCTACACCTTC. Its translation: CSVDGSDNYGYTF.

The chain is built from TRBV7-9 and TRBJ2-7; D not certain. V was cut by 5 bases and J by 0 bases, with 14 bases left in between. The CDR3 has 15 residues. Germline V gene lookup returns CDR1 SEHNR and CDR2 FQNEAQ (reference sequence). The CDR3 DNA sequence: TGTGCCAGCAGCAACCGAGATAGGAGCTCCTACGAGCAGTACTTC. Translating gives CASSNRDRSSYEQYF.

The rearrangement uses TRBV6-5 and TRBJ2-5, with D unresolved. The CDR3 is 14 residues long. Germline values: CDR1 MNHEY, CDR2 SVGAGI. Trimming removed 6 bases from V and 4 bases from J, with 15 bases in between. CDR3 nucleotide sequence: TGTGCCAGCAGGCGGCAGTCCGTTCCAGAGACCCAGTACTTC. Its protein is CASRRQSVPETQYF.

A few counts support this clone. The J gene is TRBJ1-2, the V gene TRBV28; D call uncertain. Trimming left V 6 bases short and J 8 bases short, with 16 bases between. This CDR3 region has 13 residues. Germline values: CDR1 MDHEN, CDR2 SYDVKM. CDR3 loop: CASSLARDRGYTF. CDR3 sequence (DNA): TGTGCCAGCAGCCTGGCTAGGGATAGAGGCTACACCTTC.

The V call is TRBV5-1, the J call TRBJ1-5; D not resolved. Germline assignment: CDR1 SGHRS and CDR2 YFSETQ. The germline V and J ends were trimmed by 0 bases and 0 bases, with 7 bases remaining between them. The CDR3 runs to 15 residues. Here the CDR3 reads CASSLEGYSNQPQHF. The CDR3 nucleotides read TGCGCCAGCAGCTTGGAGGGATATAGCAATCAGCCCCAGCATTTT.

This clone appeared once. The rearrangement uses TRBV5-1 and TRBJ2-5; possibly TRBD1 for D (6 bases). CDR3 length: 14 amino acids. V lost 5 bases to trimming and J lost 2 bases, with 13 bases between them. The germline V gene has CDR1 SGHRS and CDR2 YFSETQ. The CDR3 reads CASRDSPLQETQYF. The CDR3 region has the DNA TGCGCCAGCAGGGACAGTCCTCTTCAAGAGACCCAGTACTTC.

The CDR3 sequence is CAISAASGRAGDTQYF. DNA of the CDR3: TGTGCCATCAGTGCGGCTAGCGGGAGGGCCGGAGATACGCAGTATTTT. The rearrangement uses TRBV10-3 and TRBJ2-3; 12 bases agree with TRBD2. Trimming cost V 4 bases and J 5 bases; bases outside gene matches: 7. The CDR3 extends over 16 amino acids. Germline V gene lookup returns CDR1 ENHRY and CDR2 SYGVKD.

V and J are TRBV27 and TRBJ2-5; D possibly uses TRBD1 or TRBD2 (5 bases each). Trimming removed 8 bases from V and 4 bases from J, with 23 bases in between. Per the germline V gene, CDR1 is MNHEY and CDR2 is SMNVEV (reference sequence). The CDR3 sequence is 16 residues long. CDR3 sequence reads: CASHEGSGHKRETQYF. In nucleotides, the CDR3 is TGTGCCAGCCATGAGGGGAGCGGCCACAAGAGAGAGACCCAGTACTTC.

V gene TRBV5-1 combines with J gene TRBJ1-1, with unresolved D. Germline CDR1 is SGHRS and CDR2 is YFSETQ. The CDR3 loop spans 13 amino acids. The germline V and J ends were trimmed by 2 bases and 5 bases, with 10 bases remaining between them. In DNA form, the CDR3 reads TGCGCCAGCAGCTTCGGACCTGGGACTGAAGCTTTCTTT. Translation gives CASSFGPGTEAFF.